The 4 T cell receptor beta chains listed next were all sequenced from one sample in a study of blood T cell repertoires in COVID-19. TCRdb's table, derived via immunoSEQ multiplex PCR, lists solely in-frame clones and lacks some. The sample shows about 180,000 clones, roughly 86% of them seen only once. The sequenced material came from peripheral blood. The receptors come from a man in his 60s with COVID-19, enrolled during active disease.

The rearrangement links TRBV19 to TRBJ1-2; unclear D gene. Germline lookup yields CDR1 LNHDA and CDR2 SQIVND (reference sequence). Trimming took 5 bases from V and 2 from J, leaving 15 bases between them. This CDR3 spans 15 amino acids. For the CDR3, the DNA is TGTGCCAGTAGTCTTGGGCGCCAATCGAACTATGGCTACACCTTC. Protein product: CASSLGRQSNYGYTF.

The chain couples TRBV6-5 to TRBJ2-2; D not certain. Germline CDR1 is MNHEY and CDR2 is SVGAGI. Trimming left V 6 bases short and J 4 bases short, with 12 bases between. CDR3 length: 14 residues. CDR3 protein: CASSSDFSTGELFF. The CDR3 coding sequence is TGTGCCAGCAGCTCCGACTTCAGCACCGGGGAGCTGTTTTTT.

The chain has TRBV14 and TRBJ1-4; no clear D. This CDR3 has 13 amino acids. Trimming shortened V by 4 bases and J by 3 bases, and 6 bases separated the two germline ends. Germline assignment: CDR1 SGHDN and CDR2 FVKESK. The CDR3 region is CASSRAANEKLFF. CDR3 DNA sequence: TGTGCCAGCAGCCGCGCCGCTAATGAAAAACTGTTTTTT. Based on the CDR3 plus reference TRBV14 and TRBJ1-4, the full variable domain is EAGVTQFPSHSVIEKGQTVTLRCDPISGHDNLYWYRRVMGKEIKFLLHFVKESKQDESGMPNNRFLAERTGGTYSTLKVQPAELEDSGVYFCASSRAANEKLFFGSGTQLSVL.

The J gene is TRBJ1-4, the V gene TRBV7-2; D possibly corresponds to TRBD1 (5 bases). Germline CDR1 is SGHTA and CDR2 is FQGNSA. The CDR3 covers 13 residues. The V gene lost 6 bases and the J gene lost 6 bases, with 11 bases spanning the gap. The DNA of the CDR3 is TGTGCCAGCAGGGAGGGGATCGATGAAAAACTGTTTTTT. Amino acids: CASREGIDEKLFF.